This is a list of T cell receptor beta chains from one sample in a study of blood T cell repertoires in COVID-19. This table comes from immunoSEQ multiplex PCR, and its TCRdb copy is limited to in-frame clones, with some not included. The sample lists roughly 150,000 clones, 70% to 90% occurring once. Sequencing used peripheral blood. Receptors were obtained from a human donor in a cohort sampled during active COVID-19. CDR3s include the opening cysteine and the closing phenylalanine or tryptophan. The order of the fields is D gene, V gene, J gene, clone size, CDR3 DNA, CDR3 protein. A D gene is named only where the DNA matches it firmly. Size values are once, few and many counts, or a class for expanded clones, and some rows have none.

>TRBD1|TRBV5-5|TRBJ2-7|once
TGTGCCAGCAGCTTGGGGTGGGGGACAGTCTACGAGCAGTACTTC
CASSLGWGTVYEQYF
>.|TRBV19|TRBJ2-5|.
TGTGCCAGTAGTCCTCGAGGCGGGGAAGAGACCCAGTACTTC
CASSPRGGEETQYF
>TRBD1|TRBV19|TRBJ1-5|few
TGTGCCAGTAGTGCCTACAGGGGGCCGGGCAATCAGCCCCAGCATTTT
CASSAYRGPGNQPQHF
>.|TRBV19|TRBJ2-5|.
TGTGCCAGTAGTCCCGGGTCTGTCCAAGAGACCCAGTACTTC
CASSPGSVQETQYF
>.|TRBV30|TRBJ1-6|.
TGTGCCTGGAGTCGGGGGAGGAAGAATAATTCACCCCTCCACTTT
CAWSRGRKNNSPLHF
>TRBD1|TRBV18|TRBJ2-7|few
TGTGCCAGCTCACTCGACAGGGGTTCCTACGAGCAGTACTTC
CASSLDRGSYEQYF
>TRBD1|TRBV29-1|TRBJ1-2|.
TGCAGCACACAAGGGGGACAGGCGACAGGCTACACCTTC
CSTQGGQATGYTF
>TRBD1|TRBV27|TRBJ2-7|.
TGTGCCAGCAGACGCCCGGGACAGGGCTCCTACGAGCAGTACTTC
CASRRPGQGSYEQYF
>TRBD2|TRBV5-5|TRBJ2-2|.
TGTGCCAGCAGCCGGGGCCCGACTAGCGGAGCGAACACCGGGGAGCTGTTTTTT
CASSRGPTSGANTGELFF
>.|TRBV7-9|TRBJ2-3|.
TGTGCCAGCAGCCCCTCGGTCCAGGCAGATACGCAGTATTTT
CASSPSVQADTQYF
>.|TRBV5-5|TRBJ1-5|.
TGTGCCAGCAGCTTGGAGGGGTCCTTCCAGCCCCAGCATTTT
CASSLEGSFQPQHF
>.|TRBV18|TRBJ1-2|once
TGTGCCAGCTCACCCCAGGGAAACTATGGCTACACCTTC
CASSPQGNYGYTF
>TRBD2|TRBV2|TRBJ2-5|.
TGTGCCAGCAGCCCTCAAGGACTAGCGGGGTTGGCCCAGTACTTC
CASSPQGLAGLAQYF
>.|TRBV5-1|TRBJ1-5|.
TGCGCCAGCAGCCCCGGACTGAATACCCTCAATCAGCCCCAGCATTTT
CASSPGLNTLNQPQHF
>.|TRBV7-9|TRBJ1-1|few
TGTGCCAGCCAACGCAGCCAGGGAGGTGAAGCTTTCTTT
CASQRSQGGEAFF
>.|TRBV5-1|TRBJ2-7|.
TGCGCCAGCAGCTTGGATGGTCAGGGCGACGAGCAGTACTTC
CASSLDGQGDEQYF
>.|TRBV30|TRBJ1-1|.
TGTGCCCTGATAAGGGGGTCTCCCCGAACAACTGAAGCTTTCTTT
CALIRGSPRTTEAFF
>TRBD2|TRBV28|TRBJ2-4|.
TGTGCCACCCACCTCTCTAGCGGCGGCAAAAACATTCAGTACTTC
CATHLSSGGKNIQYF
>TRBD2|TRBV4-2|TRBJ2-7|.
TGTGCCAGCAGCCAAGAGTCTCTCTTGCGGGGGGCCCCCTACGAGCAGTACTTC
CASSQESLLRGAPYEQYF
>TRBD1|TRBV11-3|TRBJ2-7|.
TGTGCCAGCAGTCGGGACAGGGTCGAGCAGTACTTC
CASSRDRVEQYF
>TRBD1|TRBV7-9|TRBJ2-6|.
TGTGCCAGCAGTTACACTCGGACAGGGGTCCTAGGGGCCAACGTCCTGACTTTC
CASSYTRTGVLGANVLTF
>.|TRBV4-3|TRBJ1-6|.
TGCGCCAGCAGCCAAGACACCAGTGCCAGAAATTCACCCCTCCACTTT
CASSQDTSARNSPLHF
>.|TRBV28|TRBJ1-5|.
TGTGCCAGCAGTTTAAATTTGGGGCAGGGGAATCAGCCCCAGCATTTT
CASSLNLGQGNQPQHF
>.|TRBV7-9|TRBJ1-2|.
TGTGCCAGCAGCCCTTCTAACTATGGCTACACCTTC
CASSPSNYGYTF
>TRBD1|TRBV6-5|TRBJ1-6|medium-sized
TGTGCCAGCAGTCACCGACAGGGGCCACCCCTCCACTTT
CASSHRQGPPLHF
>TRBD2|TRBV5-1|TRBJ2-3|.
TGCGCCAGCAGAGTAACACGGGAGGGCACAGATACGCAGTATTTT
CASRVTREGTDTQYF
>.|TRBV15|TRBJ1-2|.
TGTGCCACCAGCGACCTCAGGGTATCCCATGGCTACACCTTC
CATSDLRVSHGYTF
>TRBD1|TRBV11-2|TRBJ2-7|.
TGTGCCAGCAGCTACCGCCTAGGACAGGCCCCTACCACCTACGAGCAGTACTTC
CASSYRLGQAPTTYEQYF
>.|TRBV5-1|TRBJ1-5|.
TGCGCCAGCAGCTTGGAGCCAGGGACAAGTCAGCCCCAGCATTTT
CASSLEPGTSQPQHF
>TRBD1|TRBV9|TRBJ1-1|.
TGTGCCAGCAGCGTAGAGGCAGGGGGCGCGGGCACTGAAGCTTTCTTT
CASSVEAGGAGTEAFF
>TRBD1|TRBV5-5|TRBJ2-1|.
TGTGCCAGCAGCCAGGGACAGGGAGATGATGAGCAGTTCTTC
CASSQGQGDDEQFF
>TRBD1|TRBV7-2|TRBJ1-6|.
TGTGCCAGCAACTTCCCGACAGGGTCGGTTTCACCCCTCCACTTT
CASNFPTGSVSPLHF